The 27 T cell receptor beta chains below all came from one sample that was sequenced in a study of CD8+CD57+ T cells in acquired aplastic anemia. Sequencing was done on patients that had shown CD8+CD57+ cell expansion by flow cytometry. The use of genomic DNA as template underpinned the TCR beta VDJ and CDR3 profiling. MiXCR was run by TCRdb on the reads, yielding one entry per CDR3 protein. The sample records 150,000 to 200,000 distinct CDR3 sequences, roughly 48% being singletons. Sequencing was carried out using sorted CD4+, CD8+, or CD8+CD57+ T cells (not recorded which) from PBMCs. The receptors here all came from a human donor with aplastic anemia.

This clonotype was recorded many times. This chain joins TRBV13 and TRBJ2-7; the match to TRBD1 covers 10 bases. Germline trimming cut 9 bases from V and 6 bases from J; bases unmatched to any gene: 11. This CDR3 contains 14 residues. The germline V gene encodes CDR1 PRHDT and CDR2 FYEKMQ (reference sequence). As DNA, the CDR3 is TGTGCCAGTCGCTCCGGGACAGGGGTCAGCGAGCAGTACTTC. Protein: CASRSGTGVSEQYF.

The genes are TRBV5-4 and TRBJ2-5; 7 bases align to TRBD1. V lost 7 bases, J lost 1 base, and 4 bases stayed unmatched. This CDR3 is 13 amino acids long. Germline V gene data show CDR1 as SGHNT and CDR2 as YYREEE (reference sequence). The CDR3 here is CASRQGTQETQYF. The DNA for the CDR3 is TGTGCCAGCCGACAGGGCACCCAAGAGACCCAGTACTTC.

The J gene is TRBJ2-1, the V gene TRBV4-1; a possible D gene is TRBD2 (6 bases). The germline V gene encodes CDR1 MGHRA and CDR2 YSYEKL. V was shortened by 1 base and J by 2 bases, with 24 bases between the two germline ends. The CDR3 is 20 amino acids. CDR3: CASSQVPPYPREYAYNEQFF. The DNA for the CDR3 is TGCGCCAGCAGCCAAGTCCCCCCGTACCCTCGGGAGTACGCCTACAATGAGCAGTTCTTC.

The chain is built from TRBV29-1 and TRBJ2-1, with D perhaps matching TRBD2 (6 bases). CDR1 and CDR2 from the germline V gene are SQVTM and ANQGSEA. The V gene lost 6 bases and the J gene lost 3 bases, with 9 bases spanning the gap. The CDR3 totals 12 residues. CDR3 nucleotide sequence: TGCAGCGTGACCGGGAGCTACAATGAGCAGTTCTTC. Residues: CSVTGSYNEQFF.

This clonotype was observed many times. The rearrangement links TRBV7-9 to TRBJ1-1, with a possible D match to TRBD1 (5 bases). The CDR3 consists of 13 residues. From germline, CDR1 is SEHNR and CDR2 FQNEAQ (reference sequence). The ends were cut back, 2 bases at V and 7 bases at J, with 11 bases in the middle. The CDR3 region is CASSLPGTDEAFF. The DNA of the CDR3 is TGTGCCAGCAGCTTACCGGGGACCGATGAAGCTTTCTTT.

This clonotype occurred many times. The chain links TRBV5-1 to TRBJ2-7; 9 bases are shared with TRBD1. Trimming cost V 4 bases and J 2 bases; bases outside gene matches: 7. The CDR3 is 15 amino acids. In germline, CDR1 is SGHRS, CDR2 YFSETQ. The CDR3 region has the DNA TGCGCCAGCAGCGCCTCCGGGACAGGGCCCTACGAGCAGTACTTC. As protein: CASSASGTGPYEQYF.

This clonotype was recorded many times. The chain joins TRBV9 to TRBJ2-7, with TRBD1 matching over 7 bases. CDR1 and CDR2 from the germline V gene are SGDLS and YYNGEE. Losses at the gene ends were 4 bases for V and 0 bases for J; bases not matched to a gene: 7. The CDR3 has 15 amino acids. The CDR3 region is CASSLGQAASYEQYF. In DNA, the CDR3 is TGTGCCAGCAGCCTAGGACAGGCCGCCTCCTACGAGCAGTACTTC.

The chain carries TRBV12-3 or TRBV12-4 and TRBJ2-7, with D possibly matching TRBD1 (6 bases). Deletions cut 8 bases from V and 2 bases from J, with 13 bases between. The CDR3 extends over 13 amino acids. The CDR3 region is CASPTGSPYEQYF. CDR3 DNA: TGTGCCAGCCCCACAGGGAGCCCCTACGAGCAGTACTTC.

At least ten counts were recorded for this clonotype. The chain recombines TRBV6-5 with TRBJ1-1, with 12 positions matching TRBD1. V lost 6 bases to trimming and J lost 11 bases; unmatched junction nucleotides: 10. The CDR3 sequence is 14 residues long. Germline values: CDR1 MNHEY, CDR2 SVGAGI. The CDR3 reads CASSPGGTGGHAFF. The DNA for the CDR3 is TGTGCCAGCAGCCCCGGCGGGACAGGGGGCCACGCTTTCTTT.

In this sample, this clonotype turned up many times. The CDR3 DNA sequence: TGTGCCAGCAGTCACCCGCAGGGATGGTATGGCTACACCTTC. Amino acid sequence: CASSHPQGWYGYTF. The gene calls are TRBV12-3 or TRBV12-4 and TRBJ1-2; the D gene is possibly TRBD1 (5 bases). The CDR3 has 14 residues. Trimming removed 5 bases from V and 5 bases from J, with 15 bases in between.

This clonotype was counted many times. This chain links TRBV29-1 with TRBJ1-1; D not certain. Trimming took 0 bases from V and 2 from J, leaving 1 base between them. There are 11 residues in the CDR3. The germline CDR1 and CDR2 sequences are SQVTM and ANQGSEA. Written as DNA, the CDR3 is TGCAGCGTTGAAGACAACACTGAAGCTTTCTTT. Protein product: CSVEDNTEAFF.

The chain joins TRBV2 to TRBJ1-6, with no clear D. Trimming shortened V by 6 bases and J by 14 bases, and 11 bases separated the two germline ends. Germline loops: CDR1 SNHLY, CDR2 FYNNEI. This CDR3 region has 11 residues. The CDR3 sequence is CASSSAEALHF. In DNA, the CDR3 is TGTGCCAGCAGCTCGGCCGAGGCCCTCCACTTT. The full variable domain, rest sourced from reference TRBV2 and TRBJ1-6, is EPEVTQTPSHQVTQMGQEVILRCVPISNHLYFYWYRQILGQKVEFLVSFYNNEISEKSEIFDDQFSVERPDGSNFTLKIRSTKLEDSAMYFCASSSAEALHFGNGTRLTVT.

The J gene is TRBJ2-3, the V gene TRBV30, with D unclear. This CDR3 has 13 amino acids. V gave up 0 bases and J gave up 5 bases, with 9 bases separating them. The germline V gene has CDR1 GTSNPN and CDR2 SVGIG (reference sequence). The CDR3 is CAWSVSVIDTQYF. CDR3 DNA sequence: TGTGCCTGGAGTGTCTCGGTGATAGATACGCAGTATTTT.

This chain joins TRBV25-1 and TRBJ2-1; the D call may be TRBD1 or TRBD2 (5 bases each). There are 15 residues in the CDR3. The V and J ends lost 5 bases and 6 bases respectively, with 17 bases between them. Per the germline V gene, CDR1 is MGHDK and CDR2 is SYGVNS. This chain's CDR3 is CASSSGQATSNEQFF. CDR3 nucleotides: TGTGCCAGCAGTTCGGGGCAGGCGACGAGCAATGAGCAGTTCTTC. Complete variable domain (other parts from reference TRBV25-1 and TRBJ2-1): EADIYQTPRYLVIGTGKKITLECSQTMGHDKMYWYQQDPGMELHLIHYSYGVNSTEKGDLSSESTVSRIRTEHFPLTLESARPSHTSQYLCASSSGQATSNEQFFGPGTRLTVL.

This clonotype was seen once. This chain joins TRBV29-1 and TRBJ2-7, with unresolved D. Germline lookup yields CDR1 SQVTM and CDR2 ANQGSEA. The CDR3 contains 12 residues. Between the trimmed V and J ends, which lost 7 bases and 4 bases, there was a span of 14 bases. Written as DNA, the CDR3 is TGCAGCGCCAAGGATTCTGGTTACGAGCAGTACTTC. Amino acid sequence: CSAKDSGYEQYF.

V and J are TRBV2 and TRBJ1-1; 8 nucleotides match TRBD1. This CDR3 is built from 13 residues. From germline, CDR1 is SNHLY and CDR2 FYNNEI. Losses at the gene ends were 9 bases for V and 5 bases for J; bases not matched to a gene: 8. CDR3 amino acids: CARQGQGGTEAFF. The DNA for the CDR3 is TGTGCCAGACAAGGACAGGGCGGGACTGAAGCTTTCTTT. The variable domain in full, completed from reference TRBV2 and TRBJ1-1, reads EPEVTQTPSHQVTQMGQEVILRCVPISNHLYFYWYRQILGQKVEFLVSFYNNEISEKSEIFDDQFSVERPDGSNFTLKIRSTKLEDSAMYFCARQGQGGTEAFFGQGTRLTVV.

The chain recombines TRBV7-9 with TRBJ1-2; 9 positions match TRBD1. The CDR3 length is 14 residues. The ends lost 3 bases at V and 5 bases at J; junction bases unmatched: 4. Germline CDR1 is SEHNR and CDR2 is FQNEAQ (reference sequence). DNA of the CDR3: TGTGCCAGCAGCTTTACAGGGGGCCGATATGGCTACACCTTC. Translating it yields CASSFTGGRYGYTF.

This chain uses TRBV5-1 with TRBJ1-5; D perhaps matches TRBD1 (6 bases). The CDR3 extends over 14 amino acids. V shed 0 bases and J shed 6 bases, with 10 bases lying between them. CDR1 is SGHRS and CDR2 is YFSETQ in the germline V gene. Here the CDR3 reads CASSLEGGAQPQHF. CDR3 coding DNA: TGCGCCAGCAGCTTGGAGGGGGGGGCTCAGCCCCAGCATTTT.

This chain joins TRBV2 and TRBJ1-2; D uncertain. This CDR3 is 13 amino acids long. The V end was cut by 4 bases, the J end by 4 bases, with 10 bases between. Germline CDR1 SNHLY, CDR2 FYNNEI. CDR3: CASSVGLGYGYTF. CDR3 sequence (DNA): TGTGCCAGCAGTGTCGGACTGGGCTATGGCTACACCTTC.

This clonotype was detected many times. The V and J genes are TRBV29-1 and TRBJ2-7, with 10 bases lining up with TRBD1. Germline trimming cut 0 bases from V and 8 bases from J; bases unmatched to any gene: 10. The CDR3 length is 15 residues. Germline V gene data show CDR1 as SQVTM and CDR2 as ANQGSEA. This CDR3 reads CSVEDEGQGGLKQYF. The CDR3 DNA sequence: TGCAGCGTTGAAGATGAAGGACAGGGGGGGTTGAAGCAGTACTTC.

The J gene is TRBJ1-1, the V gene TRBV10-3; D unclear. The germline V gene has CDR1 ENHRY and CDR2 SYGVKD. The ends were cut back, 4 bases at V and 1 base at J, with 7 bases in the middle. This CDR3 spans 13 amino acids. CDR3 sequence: CAISVTGNTEAFF. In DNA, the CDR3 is TGTGCCATCAGTGTGACGGGGAACACTGAAGCTTTCTTT.

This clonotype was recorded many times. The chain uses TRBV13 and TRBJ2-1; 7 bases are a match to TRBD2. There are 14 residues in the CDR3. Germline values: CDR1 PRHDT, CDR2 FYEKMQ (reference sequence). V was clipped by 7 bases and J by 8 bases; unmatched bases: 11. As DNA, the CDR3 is TGTGCCAGCAACCATCGAGGCGGGGGTGATGAGCAGTTCTTC. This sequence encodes CASNHRGGGDEQFF.

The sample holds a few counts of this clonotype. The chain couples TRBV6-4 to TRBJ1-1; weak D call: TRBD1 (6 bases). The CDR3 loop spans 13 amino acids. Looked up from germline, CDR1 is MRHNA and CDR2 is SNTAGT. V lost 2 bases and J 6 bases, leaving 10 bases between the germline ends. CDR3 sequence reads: CASSDRGGSEAFF. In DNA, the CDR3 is TGTGCCAGCAGTGACAGGGGGGGGTCTGAAGCTTTCTTT.

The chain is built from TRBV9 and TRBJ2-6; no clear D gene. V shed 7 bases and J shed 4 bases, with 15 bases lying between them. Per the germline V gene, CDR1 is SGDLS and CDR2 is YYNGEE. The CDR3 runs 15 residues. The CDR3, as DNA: TGTGCCAGCCTAGGCTACAAGGGAGGGGCCAACGTCCTGACTTTC. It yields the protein CASLGYKGGANVLTF.

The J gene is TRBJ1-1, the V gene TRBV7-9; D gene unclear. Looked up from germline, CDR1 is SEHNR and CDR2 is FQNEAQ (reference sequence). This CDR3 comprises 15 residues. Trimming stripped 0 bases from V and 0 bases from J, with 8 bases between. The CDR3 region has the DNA TGTGCCAGCAGCTTAGCCCTGGGGATGAACACTGAAGCTTTCTTT. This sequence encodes CASSLALGMNTEAFF.

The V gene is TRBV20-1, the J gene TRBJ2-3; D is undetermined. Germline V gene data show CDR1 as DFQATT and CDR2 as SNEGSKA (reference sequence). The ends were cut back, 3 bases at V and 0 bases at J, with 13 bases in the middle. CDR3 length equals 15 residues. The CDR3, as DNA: TGCAGTGCTAGGGTACTTCGCCTAAGCACAGATACGCAGTATTTT. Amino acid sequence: CSARVLRLSTDTQYF.

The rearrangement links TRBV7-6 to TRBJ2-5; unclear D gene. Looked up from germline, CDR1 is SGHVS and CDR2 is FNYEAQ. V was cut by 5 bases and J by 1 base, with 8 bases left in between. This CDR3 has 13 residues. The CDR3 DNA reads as TGTGCCAGCAGCGAGGCATTCCAAGAGACCCAGTACTTC. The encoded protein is CASSEAFQETQYF.